This T cell receptor (beta chain) is from a study of molecular identifiers for immune sequencing clone quantification. Study-wide findings and caveats: Clone sizes could be underestimated for highly expanded clones when identical TCR molecules share a barcode.

Source material for naive CD8 libraries was roughly 20,000 to 1,100,000 sorted cells, with 10%, 30% or 50% RNA. This clonotype was counted at least ten times. What it binds is not known. The bulk TCR libraries were made with methods described before and with listed TCR primers. Each CDR3 protein gets one entry after TCRdb re-called the PCR reads with MiXCR. Found here are tens of thousands of distinct CDR3 sequences, under 20% of them singletons; the top ten hold roughly 0.85%. The clonotype comes from a human donor in good health. Some libraries in this study had Jurkat cell RNA spiked in. The sequencing sample was made of naive CD8+ T cells from blood, with Jurkat cell RNA spiked in. This sample's subset: FACS-sorted CD8+CD4-CCR7+CD45RA+ naive T cells.

The CDR3: CASSSSSGGYEQFF. The DNA for the CDR3 is TGTGCCAGCAGCTCAAGTTCAGGGGGCTATGAGCAGTTCTTC. V is TRBV11-3 and J is TRBJ2-1; 8 bases are shared with TRBD1. The CDR3 consists of 14 residues. Germline assignment: CDR1 SGHNT and CDR2 YENEEA. V gave up 4 bases and J gave up 8 bases; unmatched junction bases: 7.